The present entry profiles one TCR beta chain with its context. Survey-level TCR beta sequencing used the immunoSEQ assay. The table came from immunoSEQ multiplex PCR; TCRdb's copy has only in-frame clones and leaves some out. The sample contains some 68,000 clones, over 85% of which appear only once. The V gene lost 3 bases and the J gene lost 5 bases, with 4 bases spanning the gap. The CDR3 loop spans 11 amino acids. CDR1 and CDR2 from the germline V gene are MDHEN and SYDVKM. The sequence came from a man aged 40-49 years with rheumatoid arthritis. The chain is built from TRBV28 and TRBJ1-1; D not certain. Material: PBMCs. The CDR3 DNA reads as TGTGCCAGCAGTTTGGAGACTGAAGCTTTCTTT. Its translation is CASSLETEAFF.